This T cell receptor (beta chain) was captured by sequencing in a study of cytotoxic CD8 clonotypes in ibrutinib-treated CLL (dated by TCRdb to the early 2020s). Regarding the research as a whole: In this cohort, 15 patients were treatment-naive and more than 9 were relapsed/refractory, while some 18 had unmutated IGHV. Longitudinal samples were available for about 30% of the 86 trial participants. Samples at response were collected after a median of roughly twelve months of treatment, with a range of roughly 6 to 40 months. Every sample from remission and from progressive disease was obtained while the patients were still on ibrutinib. Samples averaged approximately 250,000 productive templates and tens of thousands of productive rearrangements. Cryopreserved peripheral blood mononuclear cells were obtained prior to treatment, at the time of response, and at either disease progression or sustained remission. Responses were partial in roughly 24 patients and complete in 2; after median around 72 months follow-up, around 14 stayed in remission and roughly twelve progressed.

For TCR beta library preparation, roughly 2 micrograms of genomic DNA were extracted from the cryopreserved PBMCs. Longitudinal blood samples from CLL patients on ibrutinib monotherapy underwent high-throughput TCR beta sequencing. The patients took part in an open-label, single-center phase 2 trial of ibrutinib monotherapy. Comment on this clone: What this receptor recognizes is not known. No clone much larger than this one lies a single base away; base qualities are absent.

Broad study findings and their caveats: An increase in clonality was observed at ibrutinib response, with clonality remaining stable during sustained remission and falling back toward baseline at progression. Public clonotypes were rare and either shrank or stayed stable during treatment, and the rise in clonality at ibrutinib response reflected expansion of private clonotypes. Baseline clonality was found to be higher than that of age-matched healthy donors and was strongly correlated with circulating CD8+ T-cell counts. Sampling times were not matched between sustained-remission and progressing patients, and lymph node repertoires were not studied.

The CDR3 holds 14 amino acids from the cysteine to the phenylalanine. CDR3 DNA is the only sequence kept; it has 42 bases, read in frame from the first base. V is reduced by 0 bases and J by 6 bases, leaving a spacing of 12 bases between them. The germline V gene (reference sequence) sets CDR1 to WNHNN and CDR2 to SYGVQD. A MiSeq instrument was used for deep resolution sequencing, which targeted depths ranging from 1 in 1 million up to 1 in 200,000 T cells, with coverage averaging 10x for each clonotype. TCR beta libraries were generated with the immunoSEQ hsTCRB Kit. On the study's bioinformatics: The data were analyzed with ImmunoSEQ Analyzer and ImmunoSEQ Data Assistant, and V, D and J gene assignments followed IMGT definitions. Clonality, with values ranging from 0 to 1, was calculated as one minus the normalized Shannon entropy of productive rearrangement frequencies. Public clonotype analysis was restricted to overrepresented clonotypes comprising at least 0.05% of each patient's repertoire. Some 13 age-matched healthy donor repertoires from immuneACCESS served as clonality controls. TCRdb's version of the immuneACCESS table is confined to in-frame rearrangements and falls short of the full clone set. An unresolved V gene accounts for under half of the shortfall where checked; the remainder is of unknown origin. V, J and clone size are those of that table, while D and trimming were read from the DNA. This sample gives roughly 330,000 clones in total; roughly 67% of them show up just once. Jointly, the top ten make up 6.3% of the sample.

The chain is assembled from TRBV10-1 and TRBJ2-7; the D gene cannot be resolved reliably. This TCR was sampled from a human donor with chronic lymphocytic leukemia. The sample here was PBMCs, taken after 36 months of ibrutinib treatment. The encoded CDR3 is CASSESVERVEQYF. The nucleotide sequence is TGCGCCAGCAGTGAGTCCGTGGAACGGGTCGAGCAGTACTTC.